This entry lists 5 T cell receptor beta chains sequenced from one sample in a study of vaccination effects on CD4 cells after COVID-19. Scientists isolated CD4+ T cells after a roughly 10-day culture period ended. From March to December 2020, the person had a SARS-CoV-2 infection that was confirmed by PCR. Each participant was given two doses of one vaccine (BNT162b2 or mRNA-1273). Their target antigens are unknown. Generated by immunoSEQ multiplex PCR, the TCRdb table keeps only in-frame clones and is missing some. The sample yields around 50,000 clones, 65% to 75% seen once. The material was CD4+ T cells from PBMCs cultured without peptide, obtained after COVID-19 vaccination. All receptors come from a human donor who had a prior SARS-CoV-2 infection.

The gene calls are TRBV5-4 and TRBJ2-1, with TRBD1 identical over 12 bases. The CDR3 spans 16 residues. After removal of 0 bases from V and 9 bases from J, the junction contained 7 bases not matched to a gene. Per the germline V gene, CDR1 is SGHNT and CDR2 is YYREEE (reference sequence). CDR3 coding DNA: TGTGCCAGCAGCTTGGGGATGGGACAGGGGGCTTTTGAGCAGTTCTTC. Translation gives CASSLGMGQGAFEQFF. Looking up the rest from reference TRBV5-4 and TRBJ2-1 gives the full variable domain: ETGVTQSPTHLIKTRGQQVTLRCSSQSGHNTVSWYQQALGQGPQFIFQYYREEENGRGNFPPRFSGLQFPNYSSELNVNALELDDSALYLCASSLGMGQGAFEQFFGPGTRLTVL.

J is TRBJ2-1 and V is TRBV11-2; 8 bases align to TRBD2. The CDR3 length is 14 residues. The trim removed 6 bases at V and 7 bases at J, leaving 8 bases unmatched. The germline V gene has CDR1 SGHAT and CDR2 FQNNGV. CDR3 amino acids: CASSYGTSKNEQFF. The DNA of the CDR3 is TGTGCCAGCAGTTACGGGACTAGTAAGAATGAGCAGTTCTTC.

The chain uses TRBV4-3 and TRBJ2-2, with TRBD2 as a possible D gene (5 bases). In germline, CDR1 is LGHNA, CDR2 YSLEER. This CDR3 has 19 residues. The V gene lost 1 base and the J gene lost 4 bases, with 22 bases spanning the gap. The CDR3 sequence is CASSQGAFTTGERTGELFF. CDR3 bases: TGCGCCAGCAGCCAAGGAGCTTTCACGACTGGGGAGCGCACCGGGGAGCTGTTTTTT.

J is TRBJ2-7 and V is TRBV5-1, with no clear D. The CDR3 totals 14 residues. Deletions cut 0 bases from V and 0 bases from J, with 7 bases between. Germline V gene data show CDR1 as SGHRS and CDR2 as YFSETQ. This CDR3 is CASSLAPPSYEQYF. The CDR3 DNA reads TGCGCCAGCAGCTTGGCCCCACCCTCCTACGAGCAGTACTTC.

The genes are TRBV7-9 and TRBJ1-1, with a possible D match to TRBD1 (6 bases). This CDR3 contains 14 residues. Germline lookup yields CDR1 SEHNR and CDR2 FQNEAQ (reference sequence). The V gene lost 1 base and the J gene lost 0 bases, with 6 bases spanning the gap. CDR3 sequence (DNA): TGTGCCAGCAGCTTAGGGACAGTGAACACTGAAGCTTTCTTT. Its translation is CASSLGTVNTEAFF.